This TCR beta chain emerged from a study of blood T cell repertoires in COVID-19. For the study at large: The samples span acute and convalescent COVID-19 from the United States, Italy and Spain.

In the original workflow: Reference gene primer amplification in the assay estimated nucleated cell counts. Sequenced by immunoSEQ multiplex PCR; TCRdb stores in-frame clones only, minus some. The V and J calls and clone size come from that table; D and trimming were worked out from the DNA. The data contain approximately 240,000 clones, around 84% of them singletons. This CDR3 comprises 16 residues. In germline, CDR1 is SEHNR, CDR2 FQNEAQ (reference sequence). V was clipped by 5 bases and J by 5 bases; unmatched bases: 12. The receptor was derived from a woman aged 55 to 70 who had recovered from COVID-19. The material sequenced was peripheral blood. The chain employs TRBV7-9 and TRBJ1-5, with 7 bases lining up with TRBD1. In DNA form, the CDR3 reads TGTGCCAGCAGCCTCGGAACAGGGGTCCCCGATCAGCCCCAGCATTTT. As protein: CASSLGTGVPDQPQHF.